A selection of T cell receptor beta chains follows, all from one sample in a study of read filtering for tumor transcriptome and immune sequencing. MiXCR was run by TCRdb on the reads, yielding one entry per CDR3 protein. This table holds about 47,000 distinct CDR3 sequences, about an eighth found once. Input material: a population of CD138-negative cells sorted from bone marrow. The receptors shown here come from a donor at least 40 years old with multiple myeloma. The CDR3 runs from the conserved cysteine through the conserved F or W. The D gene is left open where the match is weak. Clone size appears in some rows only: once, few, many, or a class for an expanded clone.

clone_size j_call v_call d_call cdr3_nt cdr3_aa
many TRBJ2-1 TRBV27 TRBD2 TGTGCCAGCAGTCACATAGCGGGAGGAAACTACAATGAGCAGTTCTTC CASSHIAGGNYNEQFF
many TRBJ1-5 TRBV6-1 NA TGTGCCAGCATCCCTGGACTCGGTTGGGGTTCCCAGCATTTT CASIPGLGWGSQHF
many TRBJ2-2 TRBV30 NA TGTGCCTGGAGCCGGGACGGCACCGGGGAGCTGTTTTTT CAWSRDGTGELFF
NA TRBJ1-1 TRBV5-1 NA TGCGCCAGCAGCTTGCTCGCAGGGAACACTGAAGCTTTCTTT CASSLLAGNTEAFF
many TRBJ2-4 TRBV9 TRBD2 TGTGCCAGCAGCGTAGGAGGAACCTGGGGGGGCAAAAACATTCAGTACTTC CASSVGGTWGGKNIQYF
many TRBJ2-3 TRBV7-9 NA TGTGCCAGCAGCGGACTTAGCGAGTATTTT CASSGLSEYF
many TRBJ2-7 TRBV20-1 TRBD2 TGCAGTGGGAGTACTACTAGCGGGAGGTACGAGCAGTACTTC CSGSTTSGRYEQYF
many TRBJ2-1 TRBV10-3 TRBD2 TGTGCCATCAGCCTTCGGACTAGCGGGAGGGACAATGAGCAGTTCTTC CAISLRTSGRDNEQFF
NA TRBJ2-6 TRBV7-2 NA TGTGCCAGCAGGCTAGGTCTGGGGGCCAACGTCCTGACTTTC CASRLGLGANVLTF
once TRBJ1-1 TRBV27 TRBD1 TGCGCCAGCAGTTTACAGGGGGAAGGCTACGCTGAAGCTTTCTTT CASSLQGEGYAEAFF
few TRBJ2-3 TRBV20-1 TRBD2 TGCAGTGCTATACCCGGGACTAGTGGGGGATACACAGATACGCAGTATTTT CSAIPGTSGGYTDTQYF
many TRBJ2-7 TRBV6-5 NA TGTGCCAGCAGTGAGTCCGGGACCCTACTTTACGAGCAGTACTTC CASSESGTLLYEQYF
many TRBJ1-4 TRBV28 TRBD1 TGTGCCAGCAGGTCTCATCCGGGACAGAATAATGAAAAACTGTTTTTT CASRSHPGQNNEKLFF
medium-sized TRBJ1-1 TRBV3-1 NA TGTGCCAGCAGCCTAGAACATGAAGCATTCTACACTGAAGCTTTCTTT CASSLEHEAFYTEAFF
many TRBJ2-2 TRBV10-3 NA TGTGCCATCTCCGCGAATTACACCGGGGAGCTGTTTTTT CAISANYTGELFF
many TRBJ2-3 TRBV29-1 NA TGCAGCGTTGTATGGGGCAGCACAGATACGCAGTATTTT CSVVWGSTDTQYF
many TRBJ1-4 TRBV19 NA TGTGCCAGTAAAAGGTCCGCATCGGGGGAAAAACTGTTTTTT CASKRSASGEKLFF
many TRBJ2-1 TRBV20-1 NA TGCAGTGCTAGACTCTACAATGAGCAGTTCTTC CSARLYNEQFF
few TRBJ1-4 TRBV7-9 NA TGTGCCAGCAGCTTAGTTGTTGACAAACTGTTTTTT CASSLVVDKLFF
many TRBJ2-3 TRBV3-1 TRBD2 TGTGCCAGCAGCCAAGACATTGGGACTAGCGGAGATACGCAGTATTTT CASSQDIGTSGDTQYF
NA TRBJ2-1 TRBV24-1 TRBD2 TGTGCCACCAGTGGGACTAGCGTGAATGAGCAGTTCTTC CATSGTSVNEQFF
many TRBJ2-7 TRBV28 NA TGTGCCAGCAGTTTATCTCGAATTTCCTCCTACGAGCAGTACTTC CASSLSRISSYEQYF
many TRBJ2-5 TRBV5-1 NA TGCGCCAGCAGCTCGACCCCGGGGACCCAGTACTTC CASSSTPGTQYF
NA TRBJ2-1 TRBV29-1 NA TGCAGCTCCGGGGACAATGAGCAGTTCTTC CSSGDNEQFF
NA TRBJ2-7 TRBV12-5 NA TGTGCTAGTGGTTTGACCCTCCCGGGATTAGCGTACGAGCGGTACTTC CASGLTLPGLAYERYF
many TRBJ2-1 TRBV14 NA TGTGCCAGCAGCCAAGGGGGTCCGGGAAGAGAGCAGTTCTTC CASSQGGPGREQFF
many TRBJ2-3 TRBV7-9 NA TGTGCCAGCAGCTTAAGAGATACGCAGTATTTT CASSLRDTQYF